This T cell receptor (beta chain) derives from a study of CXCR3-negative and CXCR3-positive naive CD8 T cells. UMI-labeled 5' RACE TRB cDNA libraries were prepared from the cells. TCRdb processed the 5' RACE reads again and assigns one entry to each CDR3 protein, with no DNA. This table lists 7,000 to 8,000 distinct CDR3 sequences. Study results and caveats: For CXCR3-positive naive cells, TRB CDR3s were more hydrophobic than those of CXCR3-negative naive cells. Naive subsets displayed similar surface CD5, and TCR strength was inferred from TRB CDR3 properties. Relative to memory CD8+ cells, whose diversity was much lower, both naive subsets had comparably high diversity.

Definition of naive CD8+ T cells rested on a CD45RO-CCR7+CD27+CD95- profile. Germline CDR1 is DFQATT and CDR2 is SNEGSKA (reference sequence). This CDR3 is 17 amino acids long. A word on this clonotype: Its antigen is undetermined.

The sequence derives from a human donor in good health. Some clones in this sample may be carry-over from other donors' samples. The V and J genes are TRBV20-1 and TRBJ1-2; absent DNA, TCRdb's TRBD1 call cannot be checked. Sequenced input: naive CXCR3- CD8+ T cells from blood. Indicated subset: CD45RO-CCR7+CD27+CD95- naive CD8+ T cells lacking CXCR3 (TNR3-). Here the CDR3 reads CSARDRQGTLGVDGYTF.